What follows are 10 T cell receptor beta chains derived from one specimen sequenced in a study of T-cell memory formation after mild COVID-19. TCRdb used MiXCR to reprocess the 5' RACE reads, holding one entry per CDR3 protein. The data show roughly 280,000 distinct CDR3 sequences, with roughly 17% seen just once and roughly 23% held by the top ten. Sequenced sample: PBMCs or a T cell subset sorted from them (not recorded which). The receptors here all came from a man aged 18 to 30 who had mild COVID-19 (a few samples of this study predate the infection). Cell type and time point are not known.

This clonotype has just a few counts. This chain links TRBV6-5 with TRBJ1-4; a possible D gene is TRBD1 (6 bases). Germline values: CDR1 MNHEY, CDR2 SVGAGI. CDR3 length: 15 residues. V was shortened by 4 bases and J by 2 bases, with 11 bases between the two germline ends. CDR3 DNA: TGTGCCAGCAGTTTCACAGGGTACACTAATGAAAAACTGTTTTTT. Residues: CASSFTGYTNEKLFF.

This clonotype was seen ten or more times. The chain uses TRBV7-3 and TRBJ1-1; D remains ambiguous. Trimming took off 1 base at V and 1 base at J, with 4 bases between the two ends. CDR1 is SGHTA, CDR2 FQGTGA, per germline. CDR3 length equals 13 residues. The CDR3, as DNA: TGTGCCAGCAGCTTAATAGGGAACACTGAAGCTTTCTTT. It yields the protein CASSLIGNTEAFF.

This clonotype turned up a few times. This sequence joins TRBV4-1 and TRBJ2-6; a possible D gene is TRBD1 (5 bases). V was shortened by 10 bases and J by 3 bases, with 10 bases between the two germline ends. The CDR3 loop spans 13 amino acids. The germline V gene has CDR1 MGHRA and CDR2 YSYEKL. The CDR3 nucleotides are TGCGCCACGCAGGGTTATGGGGCCAACGTCCTGACTTTC. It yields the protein CATQGYGANVLTF.

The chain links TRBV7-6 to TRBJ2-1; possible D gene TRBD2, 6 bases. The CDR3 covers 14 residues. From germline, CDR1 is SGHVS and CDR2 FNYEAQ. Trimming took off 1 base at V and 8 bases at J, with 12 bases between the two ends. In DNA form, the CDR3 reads TGTGCCAGCAGCTTAGTTTATTCGGGAGATGAGCAGTTCTTC. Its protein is CASSLVYSGDEQFF.

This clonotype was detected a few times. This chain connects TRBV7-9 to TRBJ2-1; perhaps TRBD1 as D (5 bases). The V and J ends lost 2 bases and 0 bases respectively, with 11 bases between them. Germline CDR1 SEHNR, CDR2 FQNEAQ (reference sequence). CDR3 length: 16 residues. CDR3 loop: CASSLTGGHSYNEQFF. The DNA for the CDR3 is TGTGCCAGCAGCTTAACCGGCGGACACTCCTACAATGAGCAGTTCTTC.

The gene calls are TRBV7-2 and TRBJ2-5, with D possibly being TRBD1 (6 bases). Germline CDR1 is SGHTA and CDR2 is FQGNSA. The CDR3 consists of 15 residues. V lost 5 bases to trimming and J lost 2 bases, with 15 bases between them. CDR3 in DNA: TGTGCCAGCAGCCCTCGCAGGGGTCAACAAGAGACCCAGTACTTC. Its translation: CASSPRRGQQETQYF.

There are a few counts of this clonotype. The CDR3 DNA reads TGCGCCAGCAGCAGGGACAGGGGTGAGCAGTTCTTC. It encodes CASSRDRGEQFF. The genes are TRBV5-1 and TRBJ2-1, with 10 nucleotides matching TRBD1. After removal of 4 bases from V and 9 bases from J, the junction contained 1 base not matched to a gene. The CDR3 extends over 12 amino acids. Germline assignment: CDR1 SGHRS and CDR2 YFSETQ.

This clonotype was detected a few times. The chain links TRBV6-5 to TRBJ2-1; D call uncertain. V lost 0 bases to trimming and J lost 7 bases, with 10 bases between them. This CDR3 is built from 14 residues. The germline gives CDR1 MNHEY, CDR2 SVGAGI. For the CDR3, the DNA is TGTGCCAGCAGTTACTCGACCCTGGTAAATGAGCAGTTCTTC. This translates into CASSYSTLVNEQFF.

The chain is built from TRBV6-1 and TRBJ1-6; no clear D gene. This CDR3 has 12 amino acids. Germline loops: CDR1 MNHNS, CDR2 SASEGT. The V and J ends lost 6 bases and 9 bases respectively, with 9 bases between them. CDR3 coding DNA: TGTGCCAGCAGGGTCTCCGGTTCACCCCTCCACTTT. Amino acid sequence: CASRVSGSPLHF.

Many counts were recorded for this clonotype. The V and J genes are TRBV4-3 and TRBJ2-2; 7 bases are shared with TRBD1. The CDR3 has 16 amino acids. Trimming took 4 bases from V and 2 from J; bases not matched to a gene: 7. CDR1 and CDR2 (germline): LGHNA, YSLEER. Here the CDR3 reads CASSRRDSQNTGELFF. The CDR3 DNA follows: TGCGCCAGCAGCCGACGGGACAGTCAAAACACCGGGGAGCTGTTTTTT.